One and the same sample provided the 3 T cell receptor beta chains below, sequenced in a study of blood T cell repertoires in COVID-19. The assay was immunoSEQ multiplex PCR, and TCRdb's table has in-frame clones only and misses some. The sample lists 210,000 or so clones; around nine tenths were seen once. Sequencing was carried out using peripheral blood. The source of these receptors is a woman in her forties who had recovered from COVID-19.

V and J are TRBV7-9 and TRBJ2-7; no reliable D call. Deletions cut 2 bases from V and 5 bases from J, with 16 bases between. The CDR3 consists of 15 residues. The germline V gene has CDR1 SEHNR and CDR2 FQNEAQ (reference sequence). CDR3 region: CASSLNSALYDEQYF. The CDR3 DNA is TGTGCCAGCAGCTTAAACAGTGCTTTGTACGACGAGCAGTACTTC.

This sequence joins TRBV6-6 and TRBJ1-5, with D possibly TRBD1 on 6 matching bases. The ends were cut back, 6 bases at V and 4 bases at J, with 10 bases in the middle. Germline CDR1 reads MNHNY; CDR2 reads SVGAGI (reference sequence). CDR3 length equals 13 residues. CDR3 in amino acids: CASRAGQNQPQHF. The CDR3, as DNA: TGTGCCAGCAGGGCCGGACAGAATCAGCCCCAGCATTTT.

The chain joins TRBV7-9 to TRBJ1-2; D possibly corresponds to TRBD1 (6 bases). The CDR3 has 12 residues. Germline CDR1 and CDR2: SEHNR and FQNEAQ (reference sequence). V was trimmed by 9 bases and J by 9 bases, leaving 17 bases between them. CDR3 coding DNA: TGTGCCAGTGTCCAAGGACGGGACAGCTACACCTTC. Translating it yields CASVQGRDSYTF.